These 5 T cell receptor beta chains were all obtained from the same sample, sequenced in a study of OX40 agonist ivuxolimab in advanced cancers. Sequencing was performed with immunoSEQ multiplex PCR; in TCRdb, only in-frame clones are kept and a portion is missing. The sample consists of about 120,000 clones, roughly 89% of them appearing once. The source material was CD4+ or CD8+ T cells sorted from blood, sampled in a trial of the OX40 agonist ivuxolimab. All receptors come from an adult with an advanced solid tumor such as melanoma, head and neck, liver or kidney cancer.

This rearrangement joins TRBV28 to TRBJ1-1; 12 bases fit TRBD1. Germline trimming cut 5 bases from V and 11 bases from J; bases unmatched to any gene: 6. Looked up from germline, CDR1 is MDHEN and CDR2 is SYDVKM. The CDR3 runs to 13 residues. The CDR3 sequence is CASSGDRGRMAFF. The CDR3 DNA sequence: TGTGCCAGCAGTGGGGACAGGGGGCGCATGGCTTTCTTT.

This CDR3 is CASSLWQGNYGYTF. The CDR3 coding sequence is TGTGCCAGCAGTTTATGGCAGGGAAACTATGGCTACACCTTC. The chain combines TRBV28 with TRBJ1-2; maybe TRBD1 (5 bases). CDR1 and CDR2 from the germline V gene are MDHEN and SYDVKM. This CDR3 has 14 residues. Trimming shortened V by 0 bases and J by 2 bases, and 7 bases separated the two germline ends.

This chain joins TRBV11-1 and TRBJ2-3; 7 positions agree with TRBD2. The CDR3 spans 16 residues. Trimming took 5 bases from V and 1 from J; bases not matched to a gene: 9. Germline V CDR1 and CDR2: SGHAT, FQDESV (reference sequence). The CDR3: CASSRNSGRGTDTQYF. Here the CDR3 DNA reads TGTGCCAGCAGCAGGAATAGCGGGCGGGGCACAGATACGCAGTATTTT.

The genes are TRBV18 and TRBJ2-7; D is ambiguous. This CDR3 is 14 amino acids long. Germline V gene lookup returns CDR1 KGHSH and CDR2 LQKENI. Trimming shortened V by 3 bases and J by 5 bases, and 14 bases separated the two germline ends. The CDR3 spells CASSPRARTDEQYF. The CDR3 region has the DNA TGTGCCAGCTCACCTCGGGCCCGGACCGACGAGCAGTACTTC. Based on the CDR3 plus reference TRBV18 and TRBJ2-7, the full variable domain is NAGVMQNPRHLVRRRGQEARLRCSPMKGHSHVYWYRQLPEEGLKFMVYLQKENIIDESGMPKERFSAEFPKEGPSILRIQQVVRGDSAAYFCASSPRARTDEQYFGPGTRLTVT.

The chain employs TRBV29-1 and TRBJ1-2; no firm D call. Germline loops: CDR1 SQVTM, CDR2 ANQGSEA. The ends were cut back, 6 bases at V and 1 base at J, with 6 bases in the middle. This CDR3 is built from 11 residues. The CDR3 DNA is TGCAGCGTGGAGGTTAACTATGGCTACACCTTC. It is translated as CSVEVNYGYTF.